This TCR beta chain appears in the sequencing data of a study of cytomegalovirus exposure and HLA in healthy donors. Primers included in the PCR were 60 Vbeta and 13 Jbeta primers. The repertoire was sequenced with immunoSEQ multiplex PCR; TCRdb's copy has only in-frame clones and lacks some. The table shows some 160,000 clones, with approximately 86% occurring only once. V shed 6 bases and J 1 base; nucleotides not matched to a gene: 3. The CDR3 is 14 amino acids. The germline V gene has CDR1 MDHEN and CDR2 SYDVKM. General observations from the study: When a later analysis compared HLA-associated TCR beta chains with equally common others, the HLA-associated chains turned out to be more clonally expanded and to have lower generation probabilities. Among the most significant clusters, several appeared linked to common viral pathogens in a later analysis.

Details on this clone: What it binds is unknown.

This clonotype was obtained from a woman aged 18-29 years in good health and CMV-seronegative. The chain employs TRBV28 and TRBJ2-1; 7 bases map to TRBD2. The sample comprised PBMCs. CDR3 nucleotide sequence: TGTGCCAGCAGAGGAGCGGGATCCTACAATGAGCAGTTCTTC. Protein sequence: CASRGAGSYNEQFF.